What follows are 25 T cell receptor beta chains derived from one specimen sequenced in a study of blood T cell repertoires in COVID-19 (dated by TCRdb to 2020 to 2021). The method was the immunoSEQ multiplex PCR assay. What TCRdb holds here is the immuneACCESS table cut down to in-frame rearrangements. Part of the clones is not present; checked against another copy, under half of the missing clones reflect an unresolved V gene, and the others are unexplained. In all, the sample holds about 72,000 clones, and over 80% of those were seen once. Jointly, the top ten make up 18% of the sample. The sequencing input was peripheral blood. The receptors were gathered from a human donor in a cohort sampled during active COVID-19.

The rearrangement joins TRBV11-2 to TRBJ1-1; the D is unclear. V lost 2 bases, J lost 3 bases, and 7 bases lay in between. The germline V gene has CDR1 SGHAT and CDR2 FQNNGV. The CDR3 has 13 residues. Here the CDR3 DNA reads TGTGCCAGCAGCTTATTGCGGGACACTGAAGCTTTCTTT. Translating it yields CASSLLRDTEAFF.

V usage is TRBV28 and J usage is TRBJ2-7; D may be TRBD1 (6 bases). CDR1 MDHEN and CDR2 SYDVKM come from the germline V gene. The CDR3 is made up of 13 amino acids. V was cut by 10 bases and J by 1 base, with 14 bases left in between. CDR3 sequence: CATLTGTSYEQYF. The CDR3 region has the DNA TGTGCCACCTTGACAGGCACTTCCTACGAGCAGTACTTC.

This clone was found a few times. J is TRBJ1-5 and V is TRBV4-2; D is unresolved. Trimming pared 2 bases from V and 3 bases from J, leaving 8 bases between. CDR3 size: 14 residues. Germline V gene sequence: CDR1 LGHNA, CDR2 YNFKEQ. CDR3 residues: CASSQRLINQPQHF. In nucleotides, the CDR3 is TGTGCCAGCAGCCAAAGACTGATCAATCAGCCCCAGCATTTT.

The chain is built from TRBV28 and TRBJ2-7; D is perhaps TRBD1 (6 bases). Germline V gene lookup returns CDR1 MDHEN and CDR2 SYDVKM. V dropped 6 bases and J dropped 2 bases, with 8 bases sitting between them. CDR3 size: 12 residues. The CDR3 DNA reads as TGTGCCAGCAGAGGACAGCCCTACGAGCAGTACTTC. Amino acid sequence: CASRGQPYEQYF.

V gene TRBV4-1 combines with J gene TRBJ2-1; no clear D. Per the germline V gene, CDR1 is MGHRA and CDR2 is YSYEKL. V was shortened by 0 bases and J by 7 bases, with 19 bases between the two germline ends. This CDR3 contains 17 residues. The CDR3 sequence is CASSQDRLNLNPNEQFF. For the CDR3, the DNA is TGCGCCAGCAGCCAAGATCGACTCAATCTCAATCCGAATGAGCAGTTCTTC.

The sample holds a few counts of this clone. V usage is TRBV4-2 and J usage is TRBJ1-4; the D gene is possibly TRBD1 (5 bases). Germline V CDR1 and CDR2: LGHNA, YNFKEQ. V lost 0 bases to trimming and J lost 1 base, with 6 bases between them. This CDR3 has 15 residues. In DNA, the CDR3 is TGTGCCAGCAGCCAAGAGACAGAAACTAATGAAAAACTGTTTTTT. Its protein product is CASSQETETNEKLFF.

The chain joins TRBV14 to TRBJ1-2; D gene unclear. The germline V gene encodes CDR1 SGHDN and CDR2 FVKESK. V lost 1 base to trimming and J lost 13 bases, with 10 bases between them. This CDR3 has 11 residues. The CDR3 DNA reads TGTGCCAGCAGCCAAGTCCGACAAGCCACCTTC. It translates to CASSQVRQATF. Together with reference TRBV14 and TRBJ1-2, the CDR3 gives the full variable domain: EAGVTQFPSHSVIEKGQTVTLRCDPISGHDNLYWYRRVMGKEIKFLLHFVKESKQDESGMPNNRFLAERTGGTYSTLKVQPAELEDSGVYFCASSQVRQATFGSGTRLTVV.

The chain links TRBV5-6 to TRBJ2-7; a weak D match, TRBD1 (6 bases). Trimming removed 3 bases from V and 2 bases from J, with 9 bases in between. The CDR3 totals 13 residues. The germline gives CDR1 SGHDT, CDR2 YYEEEE. CDR3 DNA sequence: TGTGCCAGCAGCTCGGACAGAGCCTACGAGCAGTACTTC. Translation: CASSSDRAYEQYF.

The gene calls are TRBV12-3 or TRBV12-4 and TRBJ1-6; D is unclear. The CDR3 length is 13 residues. Deletions cut 8 bases from V and 5 bases from J, with 10 bases between. The CDR3 region has the DNA TGTGCCAGCTCTCAGATTGATAATTCACCCCTCCACTTT. Protein sequence: CASSQIDNSPLHF.

This clone was picked up a small number of times. The chain carries TRBV3-1 (or the pseudogene TRBV3-2) and TRBJ2-2; D unclear. Trimming took 5 bases from V and 6 from J, leaving 13 bases between them. Germline V CDR1 and CDR2: LGHDT, YNNKEL (reference sequence). This CDR3 region has 14 residues. The DNA of the CDR3 is TGTGCCAGCAGCTTATACAACACGCCCGGGGAGCTGTTTTTT. Translated, it gives CASSLYNTPGELFF.

The genes are TRBV2 and TRBJ2-7; the match to TRBD1 covers 7 bases. V lost 8 bases, J lost 3 bases, and 4 bases stayed unmatched. Germline values: CDR1 SNHLY, CDR2 FYNNEI. The length of the CDR3 is 12 residues. The CDR3, as DNA: TGTGCCAGCTCAGGGACAGTCTACGAGCAGTACTTC. The encoded protein is CASSGTVYEQYF.

This clone was counted a few times. V and J are TRBV7-9 and TRBJ1-5; D is unresolved. Germline-derived CDR1 and CDR2 are SEHNR and FQNEAQ (reference sequence). V gave up 5 bases and J gave up 0 bases, with 8 bases separating them. CDR3 length: 14 amino acids. DNA for the CDR3: TGTGCCAGCAGCCGCGCCAATAGCAATCAGCCCCAGCATTTT. This encodes CASSRANSNQPQHF.

The gene calls are TRBV6-6 and TRBJ2-7; D may be TRBD2 (5 bases). Trimming stripped 9 bases from V and 0 bases from J, with 15 bases between. The CDR3 sequence is 14 residues long. CDR1 is MNHNY, CDR2 SVGAGI, per germline (reference sequence). The CDR3, as DNA: TGTGCCAGTTCCCCCGGGATTTCCTCCTACGAGCAGTACTTC. Its protein product is CASSPGISSYEQYF.

The chain couples TRBV13 to TRBJ1-5; the D gene is possibly TRBD1 (6 bases). Deletions cut 5 bases from V and 0 bases from J, with 20 bases between. The CDR3 has 18 amino acids. CDR1 PRHDT and CDR2 FYEKMQ come from the germline V gene (reference sequence). Written as DNA, the CDR3 is TGTGCCAGCAGCATATCGACAGGACGAACCCCTAGCAATCAGCCCCAGCATTTT. This encodes CASSISTGRTPSNQPQHF.

The chain employs TRBV4-3 and TRBJ2-1; 13 bases match TRBD2. Germline V CDR1 and CDR2: LGHNA, YSLEER. The CDR3 runs 17 residues. Germline trimming cut 5 bases from V and 0 bases from J; bases unmatched to any gene: 4. DNA of the CDR3: TGCGCCAGCAGCTTGGGACTAGCGGGGACCTCCTACAATGAGCAGTTCTTC. It is translated as CASSLGLAGTSYNEQFF.

A word on this clone: Lacking the conserved final phenylalanine or tryptophan, this CDR3 likely reflects a read error. The DNA is omitted, as the CDR3 cannot be located on it reliably, and the CDR3 follows TCRdb's listing. The V gene is TRBV6-2 or TRBV6-3, the J gene TRBJ2-7; the table's D call, TRBD2, was not checked against the DNA. The germline V gene encodes CDR1 MNHEY and CDR2 SVGEGT. Both ends counted, the CDR3 spans 13 residues. The CDR3: CASSYEPTDSKSL.

The rearrangement links TRBV19 to TRBJ2-7, with 9 positions matching TRBD1. CDR3 size: 14 residues. J lost 4 bases, V lost 5 bases, and 6 bases had no gene match. From germline, CDR1 is LNHDA and CDR2 SQIVND (reference sequence). DNA of the CDR3: TGTGCCAGTAGTCCAGGACAGGGGAAGTACGAGCAGTACTTC. Its translation: CASSPGQGKYEQYF. Based on the CDR3 plus reference TRBV19 and TRBJ2-7, the full variable domain is DGGITQSPKYLFRKEGQNVTLSCEQNLNHDAMYWYRQDPGQGLRLIYYSQIVNDFQKGDIAEGYSVSREKKESFPLTVTSAQKNPTAFYLCASSPGQGKYEQYFGPGTRLTVT.

CDR3 residues: CASSLFGSRGYQPQHF. In DNA, the CDR3 is TGTGCCAGCAGTTTATTTGGCAGCCGAGGGTATCAGCCCCAGCATTTT. The chain employs TRBV27 and TRBJ1-5; D not certain. The germline gives CDR1 MNHEY, CDR2 SMNVEV (reference sequence). With 1 base removed from V and 5 bases from J, the gap between germline ends came to 15 bases. The CDR3 length is 16 residues.

This chain connects TRBV2 to TRBJ1-1; a weak D match, TRBD1 (5 bases). The CDR3 extends over 13 amino acids. Germline CDR1 SNHLY, CDR2 FYNNEI. Trimming removed 6 bases from V and 1 base from J, with 9 bases in between. The DNA for the CDR3 is TGTGCCAGCAGGACTCAGGGGAACACTGAAGCTTTCTTT. Its protein is CASRTQGNTEAFF.

The CDR3 sequence is CATSHHSNTGELFF. In DNA, the CDR3 is TGTGCCACCAGTCACCATTCTAATACCGGGGAGCTGTTTTTT. The V and J genes are TRBV24-1 and TRBJ2-2, with D unclear. This CDR3 contains 14 residues. Germline V CDR1 and CDR2: KGHDR, SFDVKD. V was pared by 6 bases and J by 5 bases, with 12 bases between.

The chain has TRBV20-1 and TRBJ2-5, with D uncertain. Per germline, CDR1 DFQATT and CDR2 SNEGSKA (reference sequence). The V end lost 5 bases, the J end lost 3 bases, and 4 bases lay between the germline ends. This CDR3 has 10 residues. CDR3 DNA: TGCAGTGCTCCTAAAGAGACCCAGTACTTC. It yields the protein CSAPKETQYF.

This clone was observed a few times. The V gene is TRBV5-1, the J gene TRBJ1-1, with D uncertain. CDR3 length: 13 amino acids. Deletions cut 4 bases from V and 0 bases from J, with 7 bases between. The germline V gene has CDR1 SGHRS and CDR2 YFSETQ. DNA of the CDR3: TGCGCCAGCAGCCGCAGTTTGAACACTGAAGCTTTCTTT. Residues: CASSRSLNTEAFF.

The J gene is TRBJ2-7, the V gene TRBV5-1, with D maybe TRBD1 (5 bases). This CDR3 is 14 amino acids long. The V gene's germline CDR1 is SGHRS and CDR2 YFSETQ. Trimming removed 2 bases from V and 7 bases from J, with 16 bases in between. This CDR3 reads CASSLKGAAWEQYF. The DNA of the CDR3 is TGCGCCAGCAGCTTAAAAGGGGCCGCGTGGGAGCAGTACTTC.

The chain joins TRBV18 to TRBJ1-2; D is unresolved. CDR3 length equals 16 residues. Trimming took 0 bases from V and 0 from J, leaving 11 bases between them. Germline CDR1 reads KGHSH; CDR2 reads LQKENI. CDR3 sequence (DNA): TGTGCCAGCTCACCACCGATGCAGCGTCCTAACTATGGCTACACCTTC. Its protein is CASSPPMQRPNYGYTF.

The rearrangement links TRBV5-1 to TRBJ2-3, with no clear D. Germline-derived CDR1 and CDR2 are SGHRS and YFSETQ. V was cut by 2 bases and J by 0 bases, with 7 bases left in between. There are 14 residues in the CDR3. DNA of the CDR3: TGCGCCAGCAGCTTCCCCGGTAGCACAGATACGCAGTATTTT. This encodes CASSFPGSTDTQYF.